The next 15 T cell receptor beta chains were all read from a single sample in a study of sequential checkpoint blockade in melanoma. The treatment here: randomized to nivolumab then ipilimumab (arm A) or the reverse (arm B). Libraries were prepared by immunoSEQ multiplex PCR; TCRdb keeps only in-frame clonotypes and omits some of them. Of 25,000 to 35,000 clones listed, 77% are singletons. Sequences were derived from CD8+ T cells sorted from blood (inferred from file names), sampled from a patient given nivolumab and ipilimumab in sequence. The receptors derive from a human donor with melanoma.

The chain joins TRBV5-1 to TRBJ2-7; TRBD2 matches at 10 bases. With 4 bases clipped from V and 2 bases from J, the junction kept 6 bases outside the gene matches. Germline-derived CDR1 and CDR2 are SGHRS and YFSETQ. CDR3 length equals 15 residues. The CDR3 bases are TGCGCCAGCAGCCTACGGACTAGCGGAACCTACGAGCAGTACTTC. Its translation is CASSLRTSGTYEQYF.

This chain joins TRBV4-1 and TRBJ2-5, with D unclear. The CDR3 is 15 residues long. V lost 0 bases and J lost 0, with 8 bases in between. The germline V gene has CDR1 MGHRA and CDR2 YSYEKL. CDR3 nucleotide sequence: TGCGCCAGCAGCCAAGATGGGCATCACCAAGAGACCCAGTACTTC. Translating it yields CASSQDGHHQETQYF.

The chain carries TRBV7-6 and TRBJ2-7, with D perhaps matching TRBD2 (6 bases). In germline, CDR1 is SGHVS, CDR2 FNYEAQ. With 1 base removed from V and 5 bases from J, the gap between germline ends came to 12 bases. The CDR3 sequence is 14 residues long. This CDR3 is CASSLEAGINEQYF. The CDR3 nucleotides read TGTGCCAGCAGCTTAGAGGCGGGGATCAACGAGCAGTACTTC. Supplemented by reference TRBV7-6 and TRBJ2-7, the full variable domain reads GAGVSQSPRYKVTKRGQDVALRCDPISGHVSLYWYRQALGQGPEFLTYFNYEAQQDKSGLPNDRFSAERPEGSISTLTIQRTEQRDSAMYRCASSLEAGINEQYFGPGTRLTVT.

This clone was seen just once. The CDR3 spells CASSQDGTGASPLHF. In DNA form, the CDR3 reads TGCGCCAGCAGCCAAGACGGGACAGGGGCTTCACCCCTCCACTTT. The chain uses TRBV4-3 and TRBJ1-6, with 10 bases that match TRBD1. Germline V lookup: CDR1 LGHNA, CDR2 YSLEER. The CDR3 extends over 15 amino acids. Trimming took 0 bases from V and 9 from J; bases not matched to a gene: 2.

The chain carries TRBV4-3 and TRBJ1-3, with 8 positions matching TRBD1. The germline CDR1 and CDR2 sequences are LGHNA and YSLEER. This CDR3 contains 15 residues. The junction had 2 bases not matched to a gene; V was cut back by 4 bases and J by 0 bases. In nucleotides, the CDR3 is TGCGCCAGCAGCCCAGGACAGGGCTCTGGAAACACCATATATTTT. Translated: CASSPGQGSGNTIYF.

V is TRBV7-9 and J is TRBJ1-2, with 7 bases aligning to TRBD1. The CDR3 length is 14 residues. Germline trimming cut 1 base from V and 8 bases from J; bases unmatched to any gene: 7. Germline V lookup: CDR1 SEHNR, CDR2 FQNEAQ (reference sequence). The CDR3 DNA sequence: TGTGCCAGCAGCTTAGGGACAGGCCAAGGAGGCTACACCTTC. Its translation: CASSLGTGQGGYTF.

The chain joins TRBV9 to TRBJ1-2; TRBD1 agrees at 7 bases. The CDR3 length is 15 residues. Germline CDR1 SGDLS, CDR2 YYNGEE. V lost 4 bases to trimming and J lost 6 bases; unmatched junction nucleotides: 12. CDR3 DNA sequence: TGTGCCAGCAGCTTTACAGGGGCGCGGGGTGATGGCTACACCTTC. Amino acids: CASSFTGARGDGYTF.

The genes are TRBV6-1 and TRBJ2-5; D call uncertain. V gave up 1 base and J gave up 2 bases, with 8 bases separating them. Germline V gene sequence: CDR1 MNHNS, CDR2 SASEGT. CDR3 length: 14 amino acids. CDR3 sequence (DNA): TGTGCCAGCAGTGAAGGACAAGCTCAAGAGACCCAGTACTTC. This gives the protein CASSEGQAQETQYF.

The chain has TRBV7-7 and TRBJ1-4; D is uncertain. Germline lookup yields CDR1 SSHAT and CDR2 FNYEAQ (reference sequence). Trimming shortened V by 4 bases and J by 7 bases, and 10 bases separated the two germline ends. This CDR3 region has 13 residues. CDR3 in DNA: TGTGCCAGCAGCTCCCGCCCGGGTGAAAAACTGTTTTTT. It encodes CASSSRPGEKLFF. The variable domain in full, completed from reference TRBV7-7 and TRBJ1-4, reads GAGVSQSPRYKVTKRGQDVTLRCDPISSHATLYWYQQALGQGPEFLTYFNYEAQPDKSGLPSDRFSAERPEGSISTLTIQRTEQRDSAMYRCASSSRPGEKLFFGSGTQLSVL.

This clone is a singleton in its sample. The chain recombines TRBV9 with TRBJ2-1; 7 bases align to TRBD2. J gave up 4 bases and V 3 bases, and 13 bases lay outside the gene matches. Germline values: CDR1 SGDLS, CDR2 YYNGEE. This CDR3 is 17 amino acids long. Here the CDR3 reads CASSEGGLSEEYNEQFF. CDR3 sequence (DNA): TGTGCCAGCAGCGAGGGAGGGTTGAGCGAGGAGTACAATGAGCAGTTCTTC.

This chain uses TRBV28 with TRBJ1-2; D might be TRBD1 (5 bases). The CDR3 has 16 amino acids. V was pared by 4 bases and J by 3 bases, with 18 bases between. From germline, CDR1 is MDHEN and CDR2 SYDVKM. Here the CDR3 reads CASSYPLRAFDYGYTF. CDR3 nucleotides: TGTGCCAGCAGTTATCCCCTCAGGGCGTTTGACTATGGCTACACCTTC.

The genes are TRBV2 and TRBJ2-5; a possible D gene is TRBD1 (8 bases). In germline, CDR1 is SNHLY, CDR2 FYNNEI. The CDR3 covers 16 residues. Trimming left V 5 bases short and J 5 bases short, with 21 bases between. This chain's CDR3 is CASSMGGTGGHETQYF. The CDR3 coding sequence is TGTGCCAGCAGTATGGGGGGGACAGGAGGCCACGAGACCCAGTACTTC.

This clone was counted only a few times. This rearrangement joins TRBV28 to TRBJ2-7; possibly TRBD1 for D (5 bases). Germline lookup yields CDR1 MDHEN and CDR2 SYDVKM. The CDR3 is 13 amino acids. Trimming took off 6 bases at V and 4 bases at J, with 13 bases between the two ends. The CDR3 loop is CASSSMTEYEQYF. The CDR3 DNA is TGTGCCAGCAGCTCCATGACAGAATACGAGCAGTACTTC.

The rearrangement uses TRBV7-2 and TRBJ2-5, with 7 bases aligning to TRBD1. In germline, CDR1 is SGHTA, CDR2 FQGNSA. This CDR3 is built from 13 residues. The junction had 5 bases not matched to a gene; V was cut back by 5 bases and J by 5 bases. In DNA, the CDR3 is TGTGCCAGCAGCCTCTACAGGGGTGAGACCCAGTACTTC. Encoded protein: CASSLYRGETQYF.

V usage is TRBV28 and J usage is TRBJ2-4, with D possibly matching TRBD1 (5 bases). Trimming left V 1 base short and J 4 bases short, with 8 bases between. This CDR3 comprises 14 residues. Germline assignment: CDR1 MDHEN and CDR2 SYDVKM. In DNA, the CDR3 is TGTGCCAGCAGTTTATTAGCAGGGAAAAACATTCAGTACTTC. Translation: CASSLLAGKNIQYF.